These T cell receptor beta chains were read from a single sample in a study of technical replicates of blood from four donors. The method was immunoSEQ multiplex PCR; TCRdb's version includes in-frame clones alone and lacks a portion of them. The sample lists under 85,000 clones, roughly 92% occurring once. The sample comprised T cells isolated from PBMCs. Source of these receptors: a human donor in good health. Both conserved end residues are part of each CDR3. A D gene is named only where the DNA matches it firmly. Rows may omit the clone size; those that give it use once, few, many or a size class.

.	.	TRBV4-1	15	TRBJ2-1	CASSQVTGSYNEQFF	TGCGCCAGCAGCCAAGTTACTGGCTCCTACAATGAGCAGTTCTTC
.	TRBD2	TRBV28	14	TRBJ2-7	CASSFPLAMAEQYF	TGTGCCAGCAGTTTTCCACTAGCGATGGCCGAGCAGTACTTC
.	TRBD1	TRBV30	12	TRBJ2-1	CAWSPGWDRQFF	TGTGCCTGGAGTCCTGGCTGGGACAGGCAGTTCTTC
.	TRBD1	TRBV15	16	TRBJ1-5	CATSRSRDSTNQPQHF	TGTGCCACCAGCCGCAGCCGGGACAGTACTAATCAGCCCCAGCATTTT
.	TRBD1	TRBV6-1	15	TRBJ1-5	CASSGGTGLAQPQHF	TGTGCCAGCAGTGGGGGGACAGGGCTAGCTCAGCCCCAGCATTTT
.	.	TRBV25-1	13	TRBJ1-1	CASSAHRAEEAFF	TGTGCCAGCAGTGCCCACAGGGCGGAGGAAGCTTTCTTT
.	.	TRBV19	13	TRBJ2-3	CASSTSREDTQYF	TGTGCCAGTAGTACCTCTCGAGAAGATACGCAGTATTTT
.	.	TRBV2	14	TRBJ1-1	CASSDRGVGTEAFF	TGTGCCAGCAGTGACCGGGGGGTAGGCACTGAAGCTTTCTTT
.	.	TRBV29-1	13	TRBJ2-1	CSTIGESLGEQFF	TGCAGCACCATCGGAGAATCTTTAGGTGAGCAGTTCTTC
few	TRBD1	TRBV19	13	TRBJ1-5	CASSDRGNQPQHF	TGTGCCAGTAGTGACAGGGGCAATCAGCCCCAGCATTTT
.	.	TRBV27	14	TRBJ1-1	CASSLVTGSTEAFF	TGTGCCAGCAGTTTAGTCACAGGGTCTACTGAAGCTTTCTTT
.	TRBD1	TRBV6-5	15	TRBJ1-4	CASGRTGTVNEKLFF	TGTGCCAGCGGAAGAACCGGGACAGTGAATGAAAAACTGTTTTTT
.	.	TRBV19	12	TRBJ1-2	CASRNSLYGYTF	TGTGCCAGTAGGAACTCCCTCTATGGCTACACCTTC
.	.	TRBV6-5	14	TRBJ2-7	CASSYSSLSYEQYF	TGTGCCAGCAGTTACTCGAGTTTGAGCTACGAGCAGTACTTC
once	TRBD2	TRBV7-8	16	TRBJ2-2	CASSLTSGRGTGELFF	TGTGCCAGCAGCCTGACTAGCGGGAGGGGGACCGGGGAGCTGTTTTTT
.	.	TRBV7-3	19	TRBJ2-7	CASSLMEQGLFRRPYEQYF	TGTGCCAGCAGCTTAATGGAACAGGGACTATTTCGACGTCCCTACGAGCAGTACTTC
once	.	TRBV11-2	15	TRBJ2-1	CASRTTPAIRNEQFF	TGTGCCAGCAGAACTACACCTGCTATTCGGAATGAGCAGTTCTTC
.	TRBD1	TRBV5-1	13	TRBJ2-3	CASFGTGADTQYF	TGCGCCAGCTTCGGGACAGGGGCAGATACGCAGTATTTT
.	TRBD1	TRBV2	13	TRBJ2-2	CASSGQGTGELFF	TGTGCCAGCAGTGGACAGGGCACCGGGGAGCTGTTTTTT
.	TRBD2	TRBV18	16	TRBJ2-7	CASSQIGSGRAWEQYF	TGTGCCAGCTCTCAAATAGGAAGCGGGAGGGCATGGGAGCAGTACTTC